This is a list of T cell receptor beta chains from one sample in a study of blood T cells in healthy people across ages. TCRdb recomputed calls from the 5' RACE reads with MiXCR, one row per CDR3 protein. In the table there are about 680,000 distinct CDR3 sequences, over 45% of which are singletons. The sample comprised blood. All receptors come from an older woman in good health. Both conserved end residues are part of each CDR3. D genes are given only for firm matches. Size tells how often a clone was seen (once, few, many) or the class of an expanded clone, and some rows leave it out.

d_call	v_call	j_call	clone_size	cdr3_nt	cdr3_aa
TRBD2	TRBV20-1	TRBJ2-1	few	TGCAGTGCTAGTCACCCACTAGCGGGACGATACAATGAGCAGTTCTTC	CSASHPLAGRYNEQFF
TRBD1	TRBV7-2	TRBJ2-7	NA	TGTGCCAACAGCTTAGGGACAGGGCGGTGGGGCTACGAGCAGTACTTC	CANSLGTGRWGYEQYF
NA	TRBV21-1	TRBJ1-4	NA	TGTGCCAGCAGCACCACATGGGAGGTAATCGAGGAAAAACTGTTTTTT	CASSTTWEVIEEKLFF
TRBD2	TRBV10-3	TRBJ2-3	NA	TGTGCCACCGAAGCGGGAATTGAAGATACGCAGTATTTT	CATEAGIEDTQYF
NA	TRBV7-9	TRBJ2-2	NA	TGTGCCAGCAGCTTAACTGGCGCGAACACCGGGGAGCTGTTTTTT	CASSLTGANTGELFF
NA	TRBV20-1	TRBJ1-1	NA	TGCAGTGCTCTCCAGGGAGGGGTAGTTCGAAACACTGAAGCTTTCTTT	CSALQGGVVRNTEAFF
NA	TRBV6-1	TRBJ2-7	NA	TGTGCCAGCAGGCGGACAAGCCCCTACGAGCAGTACTTC	CASRRTSPYEQYF
TRBD2	TRBV30	TRBJ2-3	NA	TGTGCCTGGGGACCACGGATTCTAGCGGGCCTACAAGATACGCAGTATTTT	CAWGPRILAGLQDTQYF
NA	TRBV29-1	TRBJ1-2	NA	TGCAGCGTGGGAGTACACGGCTACACCTTC	CSVGVHGYTF
NA	TRBV7-3	TRBJ2-1	NA	TGTGCCAGCAGCTTGACTCCAATGACAGGATCCTACAATGAGCAGTTCTTC	CASSLTPMTGSYNEQFF
NA	TRBV10-3	TRBJ2-3	many	TGTGCCATCAGGAATACAGATACGCAGTATTTT	CAIRNTDTQYF
TRBD1	TRBV7-6	TRBJ1-3	few	TGTGCCAGCAGCCCCTTCCCCAGGGGGCCTTCTGGAAACACCATATATTTT	CASSPFPRGPSGNTIYF
NA	TRBV5-1	TRBJ2-3	NA	TGCGCCAGCAGCAGCTCCGGGGCCGTGGGAGATACGCAGTATTTT	CASSSSGAVGDTQYF
NA	TRBV20-1	TRBJ2-7	NA	TGCAGTGCTGGGGGGTTGGACTCCTACGAGCAGTACTTC	CSAGGLDSYEQYF
NA	TRBV6-5	TRBJ1-2	NA	TGTGCCAGCAGTTACAGGCTTTGGGGCGCGATGAATGGCTACACCTTC	CASSYRLWGAMNGYTF
NA	TRBV6-2/TRBV6-3	TRBJ2-1	NA	TGTGCCAGCAGTTACTTCACTCAAACCTCCTACAATGAGCAGTTCTTC	CASSYFTQTSYNEQFF
TRBD1	TRBV18	TRBJ2-7	NA	TGTGCCAGCTCACCAACCGGGACAGATCCTTACGAGCAGTACTTC	CASSPTGTDPYEQYF
NA	TRBV29-1	TRBJ2-7	NA	TGCAGCGTTGAAGATAATATTGGAGTTGAGCAGTACTTC	CSVEDNIGVEQYF
TRBD2	TRBV20-1	TRBJ2-7	NA	TGCAGTGGGGGGACTACAAAAAATCCCTACGAGCAGTACTTC	CSGGTTKNPYEQYF
TRBD1	TRBV12-3/TRBV12-4	TRBJ1-1	once	TGTGCCAGCACCTTTCCGGGACAGGGAGGGACTGAAGCTTTCTTT	CASTFPGQGGTEAFF
NA	TRBV27	TRBJ2-3	NA	TGTGCCAGTAGGGAGAGCGGCACAGATACGCAGTATTTT	CASRESGTDTQYF
TRBD2	TRBV4-3	TRBJ2-2	NA	TGCGCCAGCAGCCAAGACCCAGCGGGAGTGGCCGGGGAGCTGTTTTTT	CASSQDPAGVAGELFF
NA	TRBV12-3/TRBV12-4	TRBJ1-5	NA	TGTGCCAGCAGTTCATCCTCCCAGCCCCAGCATTTT	CASSSSSQPQHF
NA	TRBV4-3	TRBJ2-1	NA	TGCGCCAGCAGCCAAGTTATCGGCTCCTACAATGAGCAGTTCTTC	CASSQVIGSYNEQFF
TRBD2	TRBV20-1	TRBJ2-1	few	TGCAGTGCTAGAGCCGCCCGGAGGACTAGCGGATACAATGAGCAGTTCTTC	CSARAARRTSGYNEQFF
TRBD2	TRBV5-1	TRBJ2-2	NA	TGCGCCAGCAGCCACGGGACTAGCGGGACCGGGGAGCTGTTTTTT	CASSHGTSGTGELFF
TRBD1	TRBV28	TRBJ2-7	NA	TGTGCCAGCAGTCTCGGCAATTCCGGGACAGGGGCGAACGAGCAGTACTTC	CASSLGNSGTGANEQYF
TRBD1	TRBV6-2/TRBV6-3	TRBJ2-1	NA	TGTGCCAGCAACATAATAACACAGGGGGTAGGCAATGAGCAGTTCTTC	CASNIITQGVGNEQFF
TRBD1	TRBV5-5	TRBJ2-5	NA	TGTGCCAGCAGCTTGGAGGGGGCAGAGACCCAGTACTTC	CASSLEGAETQYF
NA	TRBV30	TRBJ2-1	NA	TGTGCCTGTATAGCTCGGCAGGGGCTCAACGAGCAGTTCTTC	CACIARQGLNEQFF
NA	TRBV6-4	TRBJ2-5	NA	TGTGCCAGCAGTGTACCTCAGGGTGAAGAGACCCAGTACTTC	CASSVPQGEETQYF
TRBD1	TRBV7-2	TRBJ1-2	few	TGTGCCAGCAGCGAGGACAGGGGTTGGGGCTATGGCTACACCTTC	CASSEDRGWGYGYTF
NA	TRBV6-2/TRBV6-3	TRBJ2-5	NA	TGTGCCAGCAGTGACGGCGTTTTGGAGACCCAGTACTTC	CASSDGVLETQYF
TRBD2	TRBV7-9	TRBJ2-7	NA	TGTGCCAGCAGCTCGGGACTAGCGGTCAACGAGCAGTACTTC	CASSSGLAVNEQYF
NA	TRBV5-1	TRBJ1-1	few	TGCGCCAGCAGCTTGGGCCACCGAATTAACACTGAAGCTTTCTTT	CASSLGHRINTEAFF
NA	TRBV29-1	TRBJ2-5	NA	TGCAGCGTTACAGGGATCCAAGAGACCCAGTACTTC	CSVTGIQETQYF
TRBD1	TRBV7-8	TRBJ2-7	NA	TGTGCCAGCAGCTTATGGGGACAGAGGACCTACGAGCAGTACTTC	CASSLWGQRTYEQYF
NA	TRBV20-1	TRBJ2-7	NA	TGCAGTGCCCTTAATGGATACGAGCAGTACTTC	CSALNGYEQYF
TRBD1	TRBV18	TRBJ2-7	NA	TGTGCCAGCTCAGGCGGGACAGGGAGCTCCTACGAGCAGTACTTC	CASSGGTGSSYEQYF
TRBD2	TRBV6-6	TRBJ2-5	NA	TGTGCCAGCAGTTACTCGAGCGGGAGACTGGAAGAGACCCAGTACTTC	CASSYSSGRLEETQYF
TRBD2	TRBV20-1	TRBJ2-7	NA	TGCAGTGCTAGAGACGCGGGAGCGACGCCCTACGAGCAGTACTTC	CSARDAGATPYEQYF
TRBD2	TRBV10-2	TRBJ2-1	NA	TGCGCCAGCACCGCGACTAGCGGGGGCCGGGAGCAGTTCTTC	CASTATSGGREQFF
NA	TRBV9	TRBJ1-2	few	TGTGCCAGCAGCGTAGTGTCAGGGGATGGCTACACCTTC	CASSVVSGDGYTF
NA	TRBV6-5	TRBJ2-7	NA	TGTGCCAGCAGCTACCGGCATCGAGGGGACCACTCCGAGCAGTACTTC	CASSYRHRGDHSEQYF
TRBD2	TRBV24-1	TRBJ2-1	once	TGTGCCACCAGTACGTCCCAGCGGGACTACAATGAGCAGTTCTTC	CATSTSQRDYNEQFF
TRBD1	TRBV5-1	TRBJ2-5	NA	TGCGCCAGCAGCGATCCGAGAAGGGGGCAGCAAGAGACCCAGTACTTC	CASSDPRRGQQETQYF
TRBD2	TRBV29-1	TRBJ2-1	NA	TGCAGCGTTGGTGTTTTAGCGGGAGGTGGCAATGAGCAGTTCTTC	CSVGVLAGGGNEQFF
TRBD2	TRBV11-2	TRBJ2-4	NA	TGTGCCAGCAGGATAGTTCGGACTAGCGGGAGATGGGCCAAAAACATTCAGTACTTC	CASRIVRTSGRWAKNIQYF
NA	TRBV12-3/TRBV12-4	TRBJ2-1	NA	TGTGCCAGCAGCTCCTTCGGGAGCGCGGACAATGAGCAGTTCTTC	CASSSFGSADNEQFF
NA	TRBV20-1	TRBJ2-7	NA	TGCAGTGCTAGAGTCCAGAGAGGGAGCTACGAGCAGTACTTC	CSARVQRGSYEQYF
TRBD2	TRBV29-1	TRBJ2-1	NA	TGCAGCGTTGAAGATTTCCTCGCCCCACTAGCGGGATCTTACAATGAGCAGTTCTTC	CSVEDFLAPLAGSYNEQFF
NA	TRBV20-1	TRBJ2-5	few	TGCAGTGCTAGCGGGAGCAGTGAGCAGTACTTC	CSASGSSEQYF
NA	TRBV20-1	TRBJ2-5	NA	TGCAGCCCGGCTGGTAGTTGGGAGCAGTACTTC	CSPAGSWEQYF
NA	TRBV3-1	TRBJ1-6	few	TGTGCCAGCAGCCAAGCCTTAGGGTATAATTCACCCCTCCACTTT	CASSQALGYNSPLHF
TRBD2	TRBV20-1	TRBJ2-5	few	TGCAGTGCAGGTCGCGGGGGGAGTTTCCAAGAGACCCAGTACTTC	CSAGRGGSFQETQYF
NA	TRBV7-2	TRBJ1-4	NA	TGTGCCAGCAGCTTAGGTCAGGGCCAGGGGATGGACGAAAAACTGTTTTTT	CASSLGQGQGMDEKLFF
NA	TRBV29-1	TRBJ2-6	NA	TGCAGCATCAACACGCCCGGGGCCAACGTCCTGACTTTC	CSINTPGANVLTF